These 24 T cell receptor beta chains share one sample of origin, sequenced in a study of post-analysis software for immune sequencing data. Points from the study as a whole: With TRBV5-6, TRBV5-1 and TRBV20-1 included, roughly five TRBV segments were more frequent in patients than in controls.

No antigen has been identified for these receptors. Unique molecular identifiers were carried by the TCR beta cDNA libraries. TCRdb processed the PCR reads anew with MiXCR; each CDR3 protein has one entry. This sample has 750,000 to 900,000 distinct CDR3 sequences, with 40% to 55% found just once. The sequencing sample was made of blood. The source of these receptors is a girl aged 5 to 17 with multiple sclerosis.

This sequence joins TRBV7-2 and TRBJ2-1; no definite D call. Trimming stripped 3 bases from V and 5 bases from J, with 8 bases between. The CDR3 loop spans 13 amino acids. Germline V lookup: CDR1 SGHTA, CDR2 FQGNSA. The CDR3 loop is CASSFFPNNEQFF. Here the CDR3 DNA reads TGTGCCAGCAGCTTTTTCCCCAACAATGAGCAGTTCTTC.

The V and J genes are TRBV3-1 and TRBJ1-2; a weak D match, TRBD1 (6 bases). V lost 0 bases to trimming and J lost 2 bases, with 7 bases between them. This CDR3 is 14 amino acids long. Germline assignment: CDR1 LGHDT and CDR2 YNNKEL (reference sequence). CDR3 DNA: TGTGCCAGCAGCCAAGAAACAGGGAACTATGGCTACACCTTC. Encoded protein: CASSQETGNYGYTF.

This rearrangement joins TRBV7-2 to TRBJ2-3; D not certain. Between the trimmed V and J ends, which lost 5 bases and 6 bases, there was a span of 12 bases. The V gene's germline CDR1 is SGHTA and CDR2 FQGNSA. The CDR3 is made up of 13 amino acids. The CDR3 spells CASSLGNRDTQYF. CDR3 nucleotides: TGTGCCAGCAGCCTAGGAAATAGGGATACGCAGTATTTT.

V is TRBV7-9 and J is TRBJ2-3, with 8 nucleotides matching TRBD2. J was trimmed by 0 bases and V by 5 bases; bases with no gene match: 16. The germline V gene encodes CDR1 SEHNR and CDR2 FQNEAQ (reference sequence). This CDR3 is 19 amino acids long. CDR3 sequence: CASSPVGAGGTQSTDTQYF. The DNA for the CDR3 is TGTGCCAGCAGCCCGGTGGGTGCGGGAGGAACCCAAAGCACAGATACGCAGTATTTT. The full variable domain, rest sourced from reference TRBV7-9 and TRBJ2-3, is DTGVSQNPRHKITKRGQNVTFRCDPISEHNRLYWYRQTLGQGPEFLTYFQNEAQLEKSRLLSDRFSAERPKGSFSTLEIQRTEQGDSAMYLCASSPVGAGGTQSTDTQYFGPGTRLTVL.

The chain uses TRBV4-3 and TRBJ2-4; D gene uncertain. TRBJ2-7 explains the end of the DNA better; the J call may be wrong. CDR3 length equals 14 residues. From germline, CDR1 is LGHNA and CDR2 YSLEER. The CDR3: CASSQEASTYEQYV. CDR3 DNA sequence: TGCGCCAGCAGCCAAGAGGCCTCTACCTACGAGCAGTACGTC.

This clonotype was detected a few times. The chain carries TRBV7-4 and TRBJ2-6, with TRBD2 matching over 8 bases. The CDR3 totals 21 residues. J was trimmed by 1 base and V by 0 bases; bases with no gene match: 14. From germline, CDR1 is SGHVT and CDR2 SQSDAQ. The CDR3 sequence is CASSLAGGGPFCGSGANVLTF. In DNA form, the CDR3 reads TGTGCCAGCAGCTTAGCTGGCGGGGGGCCCTTTTGTGGATCTGGGGCCAACGTCCTGACTTTC.

The chain carries TRBV6-6 and TRBJ2-5; D unresolved. V lost 0 bases and J 4 bases, leaving 6 bases between the germline ends. Per the germline V gene, CDR1 is MNHNY and CDR2 is SVGAGI (reference sequence). CDR3 length: 13 amino acids. CDR3 DNA sequence: TGTGCCAGCAGTTACTCTATCAGAGAGACCCAGTACTTC. Protein product: CASSYSIRETQYF.

The V call is TRBV2, the J call TRBJ1-2; D possibly corresponds to TRBD1 (6 bases). Trimming took off 5 bases at V and 8 bases at J, with 18 bases between the two ends. This CDR3 spans 14 amino acids. CDR1 and CDR2 (germline): SNHLY, FYNNEI. In DNA, the CDR3 is TGTGCCAGCAGTTTAACTTCAGGGGCGCACGGCTACACCTTC. It specifies CASSLTSGAHGYTF.

This clonotype was detected a few times. The V call is TRBV6-5, the J call TRBJ1-2; D is perhaps TRBD1 (6 bases). The V and J ends lost 8 bases and 7 bases respectively, with 11 bases between them. Germline CDR1 and CDR2: MNHEY and SVGAGI. This CDR3 is 11 amino acids long. The CDR3 sequence is CASYRAGGYTF. In DNA form, the CDR3 reads TGTGCCAGCTACAGGGCTGGTGGCTACACCTTC.

The V gene is TRBV6-5, the J gene TRBJ1-2; 9 positions agree with TRBD1. CDR1 is MNHEY and CDR2 is SVGAGI in the germline V gene. This CDR3 is 13 amino acids long. V was pared by 6 bases and J by 8 bases, with 7 bases of the junction left unmatched. The CDR3 region is CASSQRGQGGYTF. The CDR3 coding sequence is TGTGCCAGCAGCCAAAGGGGACAGGGAGGCTACACCTTC.

The sample holds a few counts of this clonotype. The V and J genes are TRBV7-2 and TRBJ2-5; D gene unclear. With 8 bases removed from V and 7 bases from J, the gap between germline ends came to 14 bases. The CDR3 consists of 12 residues. Looked up from germline, CDR1 is SGHTA and CDR2 is FQGNSA. The CDR3 reads CASLSPLGTQYF. The CDR3 bases are TGTGCCAGCTTAAGCCCTCTGGGGACCCAGTACTTC.

This clonotype has a single count. This rearrangement joins TRBV4-3 to TRBJ2-1; D is undetermined. Trimming shortened V by 2 bases and J by 5 bases, and 13 bases separated the two germline ends. Germline-derived CDR1 and CDR2 are LGHNA and YSLEER. CDR3 length: 15 amino acids. The CDR3 region is CASSQFPRLDNEQFF. In nucleotides, the CDR3 is TGCGCCAGCAGCCAATTCCCCCGACTCGACAATGAGCAGTTCTTC.

The rearrangement uses TRBV6-1 and TRBJ2-2; D is tentatively TRBD1 or TRBD2 (5 bases each). Germline V lookup: CDR1 MNHNS, CDR2 SASEGT. CDR3 size: 16 residues. Trimming left V 6 bases short and J 4 bases short, with 18 bases between. The CDR3 here is CASSPLTTRGTGELFF. CDR3 DNA: TGTGCCAGCAGCCCCCTGACTACTAGGGGCACCGGGGAGCTGTTTTTT.

As DNA, the CDR3 is TGCAGCGGGAGAGGGCGAATTCCAAACAATGAGCAGTTCTTC. It translates to CSGRGRIPNNEQFF. The chain carries TRBV29-1 and TRBJ2-1; tentative D call: TRBD2 (5 bases). The CDR3 is 14 residues long. Trimming pared 7 bases from V and 5 bases from J, leaving 18 bases between. Germline V gives CDR1 SQVTM, CDR2 ANQGSEA.

This clonotype showed up just a few times. V usage is TRBV6-6 and J usage is TRBJ2-3; D possibly uses TRBD1 or TRBD2 (6 bases each). CDR1 and CDR2 from the germline V gene are MNHNY and SVGAGI (reference sequence). This CDR3 has 14 residues. Trimming took off 8 bases at V and 2 bases at J, with 14 bases between the two ends. CDR3 amino acids: CASGTIAATDTQYF. The CDR3 coding sequence is TGTGCCAGCGGGACAATAGCGGCCACAGATACGCAGTATTTT.

This clonotype occurred a few times. The chain uses TRBV20-1 and TRBJ2-3; 13 bases are shared with TRBD2. This CDR3 comprises 15 residues. Germline trimming cut 5 bases from V and 8 bases from J; bases unmatched to any gene: 10. Germline V gene data show CDR1 as DFQATT and CDR2 as SNEGSKA (reference sequence). CDR3 protein: CSAQPGLAGRGTQYF. The CDR3 DNA follows: TGCAGTGCTCAGCCGGGACTAGCGGGACGGGGTACGCAGTATTTT.

Only a few counts were recorded for this clonotype. This chain uses TRBV2 with TRBJ1-2, with D unresolved. Germline CDR1 is SNHLY and CDR2 is FYNNEI. V gave up 3 bases and J gave up 0 bases, with 11 bases separating them. CDR3 length: 15 amino acids. CDR3 region: CASSDPWGTNYGYTF. In DNA, the CDR3 is TGTGCCAGCAGTGATCCGTGGGGAACTAACTATGGCTACACCTTC. Full variable domain (remainder filled in from reference TRBV2 and TRBJ1-2): EPEVTQTPSHQVTQMGQEVILRCVPISNHLYFYWYRQILGQKVEFLVSFYNNEISEKSEIFDDQFSVERPDGSNFTLKIRSTKLEDSAMYFCASSDPWGTNYGYTFGSGTRLTVV.

J is TRBJ2-1 and V is TRBV28, with TRBD1 matching over 7 bases. Per germline, CDR1 MDHEN and CDR2 SYDVKM. CDR3 size: 13 residues. The V segment lost 5 bases and the J segment 8 bases; nucleotides outside the gene matches: 6. CDR3 sequence: CASSQGTADEQFF. The DNA of the CDR3 is TGTGCCAGCAGTCAAGGGACAGCCGATGAGCAGTTCTTC.

This chain uses TRBV9 with TRBJ2-7; 14 bases map to TRBD2. The germline gives CDR1 SGDLS, CDR2 YYNGEE. V shed 2 bases, J shed 5 bases, and the junction held 3 bases outside the gene matches. The CDR3 length is 15 residues. This CDR3 reads CASSVGTSGSHEQYF. The CDR3, as DNA: TGTGCCAGCAGCGTGGGGACTAGCGGGAGTCACGAGCAGTACTTC.

V gene TRBV20-1 combines with J gene TRBJ1-6; D may be TRBD1 (5 bases). The CDR3 runs to 16 residues. Germline CDR1 and CDR2: DFQATT and SNEGSKA (reference sequence). The V and J ends lost 5 bases and 7 bases respectively, with 21 bases between them. This CDR3 is CSAFQPRVVENSPLHF. As DNA, the CDR3 is TGCAGTGCTTTCCAGCCCAGGGTTGTTGAGAATTCACCCCTCCACTTT.

This chain links TRBV29-1 with TRBJ1-1, with unresolved D. Germline V gene data show CDR1 as SQVTM and CDR2 as ANQGSEA. Trimming cost V 7 bases and J 1 base, with 13 bases left between them. This CDR3 has 13 amino acids. The CDR3 loop is CSAHRPENTEAFF. The CDR3 DNA reads TGCAGCGCACATAGACCGGAGAACACTGAAGCTTTCTTT.

The rearrangement joins TRBV27 to TRBJ2-2; no clear D. The CDR3 length is 12 residues. CDR1 and CDR2 (germline): MNHEY, SMNVEV (reference sequence). V was clipped by 5 bases and J by 3 bases, with 4 bases between them. In DNA, the CDR3 is TGTGCCAGCAGTCCCGACACCGGGGAGCTGTTTTTT. Protein sequence: CASSPDTGELFF.

Notes on this clonotype: Since no conserved phenylalanine or tryptophan closes the CDR3, a read error is the likely cause. V gene TRBV12-3 or TRBV12-4 combines with J gene TRBJ2-2; D remains unclear. The CDR3 is 15 amino acids. Trimming left V 3 bases short and J 2 bases short, with 10 bases between. The CDR3 DNA sequence: TGTGCCAGCAGTTTGGGTCAGCTAAACACCGGGGAGCTGTTTTTG. It yields the protein CASSLGQLNTGELFL.

This clonotype showed up just a few times. The chain uses TRBV3-1 and TRBJ2-1; 7 nucleotides agree with TRBD1. V shed 0 bases and J 0 bases; nucleotides not matched to a gene: 11. The CDR3 has 19 residues. Germline V gives CDR1 LGHDT, CDR2 YNNKEL (reference sequence). Written as DNA, the CDR3 is TGTGCCAGCAGCCAAGAGTTCTCTTGGGGACAGACCTCCTACAATGAGCAGTTCTTC. This encodes CASSQEFSWGQTSYNEQFF.